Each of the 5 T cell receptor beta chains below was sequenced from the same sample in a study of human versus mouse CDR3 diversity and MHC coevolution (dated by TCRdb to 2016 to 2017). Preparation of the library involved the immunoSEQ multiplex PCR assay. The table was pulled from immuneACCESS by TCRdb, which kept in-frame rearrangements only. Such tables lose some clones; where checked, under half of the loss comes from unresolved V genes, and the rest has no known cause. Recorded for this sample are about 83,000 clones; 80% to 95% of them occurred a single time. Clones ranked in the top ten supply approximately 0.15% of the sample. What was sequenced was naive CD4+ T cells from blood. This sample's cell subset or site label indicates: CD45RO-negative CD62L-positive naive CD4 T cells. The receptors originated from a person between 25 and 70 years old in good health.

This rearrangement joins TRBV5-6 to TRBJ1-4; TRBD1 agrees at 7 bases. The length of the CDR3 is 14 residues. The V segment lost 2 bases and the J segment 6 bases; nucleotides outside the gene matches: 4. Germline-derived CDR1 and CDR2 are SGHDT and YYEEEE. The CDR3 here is CASSFWTGDEKLFF. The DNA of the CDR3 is TGTGCCAGCAGCTTTTGGACAGGCGATGAAAAACTGTTTTTT.

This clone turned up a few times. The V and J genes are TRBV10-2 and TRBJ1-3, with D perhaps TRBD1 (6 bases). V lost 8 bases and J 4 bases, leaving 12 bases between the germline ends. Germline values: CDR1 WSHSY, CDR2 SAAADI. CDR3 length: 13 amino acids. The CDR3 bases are TGCGCCAGCCAAGGGGGTTTCGGAAACACCATATATTTT. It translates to CASQGGFGNTIYF.

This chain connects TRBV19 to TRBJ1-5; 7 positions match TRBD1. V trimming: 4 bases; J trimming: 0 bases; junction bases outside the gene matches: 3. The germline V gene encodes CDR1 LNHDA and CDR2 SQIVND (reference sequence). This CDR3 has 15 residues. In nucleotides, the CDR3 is TGTGCCAGTAGTACAACAGGGGATAGCAATCAGCCCCAGCATTTT. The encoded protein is CASSTTGDSNQPQHF.

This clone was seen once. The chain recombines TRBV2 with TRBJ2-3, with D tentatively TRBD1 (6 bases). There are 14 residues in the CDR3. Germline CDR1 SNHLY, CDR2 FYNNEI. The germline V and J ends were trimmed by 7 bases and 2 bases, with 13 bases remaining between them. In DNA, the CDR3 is TGTGCCAGCATGAGGACAGTATTCACAGATACGCAGTATTTT. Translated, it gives CASMRTVFTDTQYF.

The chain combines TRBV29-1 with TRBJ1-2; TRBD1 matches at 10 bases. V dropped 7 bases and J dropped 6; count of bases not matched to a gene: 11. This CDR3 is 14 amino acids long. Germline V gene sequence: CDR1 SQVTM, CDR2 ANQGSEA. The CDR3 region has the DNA TGCAGCGCTGTTCGAGACAGGGGGCCGGATGGCTACACCTTC. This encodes CSAVRDRGPDGYTF.